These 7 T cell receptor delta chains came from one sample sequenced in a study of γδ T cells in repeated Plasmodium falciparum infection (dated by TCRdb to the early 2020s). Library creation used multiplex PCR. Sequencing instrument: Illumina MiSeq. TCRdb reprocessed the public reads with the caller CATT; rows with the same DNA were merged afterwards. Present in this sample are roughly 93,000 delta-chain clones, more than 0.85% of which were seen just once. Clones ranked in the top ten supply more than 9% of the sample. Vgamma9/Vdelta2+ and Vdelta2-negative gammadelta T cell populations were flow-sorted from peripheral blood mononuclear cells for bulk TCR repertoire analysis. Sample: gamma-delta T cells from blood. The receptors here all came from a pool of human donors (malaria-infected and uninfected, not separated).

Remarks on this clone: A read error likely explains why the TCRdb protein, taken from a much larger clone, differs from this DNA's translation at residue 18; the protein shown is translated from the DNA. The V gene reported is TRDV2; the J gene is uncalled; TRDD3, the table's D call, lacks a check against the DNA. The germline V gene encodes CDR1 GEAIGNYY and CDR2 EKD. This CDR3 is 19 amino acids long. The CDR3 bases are TGTGCCTGTGACACCCTGGGGGCATTCATGGAGGACAACACCGATAAACTCACCTTT. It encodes CACDTLGAFMEDNTDKLTF.

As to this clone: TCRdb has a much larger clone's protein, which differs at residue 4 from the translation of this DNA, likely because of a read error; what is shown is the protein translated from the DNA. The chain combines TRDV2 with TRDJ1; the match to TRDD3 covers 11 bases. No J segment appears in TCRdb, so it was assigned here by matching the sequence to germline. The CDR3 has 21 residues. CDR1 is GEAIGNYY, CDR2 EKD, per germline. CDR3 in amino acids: CACYTVLLGDKRGRSTDKLIF. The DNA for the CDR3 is TGTGCCTGTTACACCGTTCTACTGGGGGATAAAAGGGGTCGGAGCACCGATAAACTCATCTTT.

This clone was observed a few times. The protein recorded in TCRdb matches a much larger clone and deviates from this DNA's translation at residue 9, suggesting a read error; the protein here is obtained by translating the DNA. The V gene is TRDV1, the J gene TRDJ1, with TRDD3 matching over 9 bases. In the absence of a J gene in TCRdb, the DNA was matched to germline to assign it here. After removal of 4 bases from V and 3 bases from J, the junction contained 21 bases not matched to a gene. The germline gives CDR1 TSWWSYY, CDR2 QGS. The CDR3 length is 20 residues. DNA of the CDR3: TGTGCTCTTGGGGGAGCCCATGGGTCGGGGGATACAAGAGGTGCCGATAAACTCATCTTT. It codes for CALGGAHGSGDTRGADKLIF.

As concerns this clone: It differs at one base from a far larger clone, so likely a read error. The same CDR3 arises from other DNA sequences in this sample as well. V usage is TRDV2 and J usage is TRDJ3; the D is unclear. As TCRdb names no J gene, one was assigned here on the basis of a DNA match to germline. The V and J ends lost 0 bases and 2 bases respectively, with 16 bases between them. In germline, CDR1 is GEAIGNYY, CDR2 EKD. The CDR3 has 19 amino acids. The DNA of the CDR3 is TGTGCCTGTGACACCGCGGGAGCGTTGAGAGCCTGGGACACCCGACAGATGTTTTTC. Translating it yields CACDTAGALRAWDTRQMFF.

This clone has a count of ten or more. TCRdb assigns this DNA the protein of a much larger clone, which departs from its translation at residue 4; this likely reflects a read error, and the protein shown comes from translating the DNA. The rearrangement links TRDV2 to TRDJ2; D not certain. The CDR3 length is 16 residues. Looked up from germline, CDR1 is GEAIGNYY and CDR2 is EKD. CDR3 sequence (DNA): TGTGCCTGTGGCACCGTATATGGGAGAGGGACAGCACAACTCTTCTTT. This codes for CACGTVYGRGTAQLFF.

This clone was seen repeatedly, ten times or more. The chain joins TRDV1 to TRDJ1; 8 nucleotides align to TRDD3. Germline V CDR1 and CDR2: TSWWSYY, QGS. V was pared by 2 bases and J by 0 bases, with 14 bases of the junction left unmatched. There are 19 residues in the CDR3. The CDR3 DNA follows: TGTGCTCTTGGGGAAGGAGGTCCGGGGCTGGGGGAGTACACCGATAAACTCATCTTT. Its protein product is CALGEGGPGLGEYTDKLIF.

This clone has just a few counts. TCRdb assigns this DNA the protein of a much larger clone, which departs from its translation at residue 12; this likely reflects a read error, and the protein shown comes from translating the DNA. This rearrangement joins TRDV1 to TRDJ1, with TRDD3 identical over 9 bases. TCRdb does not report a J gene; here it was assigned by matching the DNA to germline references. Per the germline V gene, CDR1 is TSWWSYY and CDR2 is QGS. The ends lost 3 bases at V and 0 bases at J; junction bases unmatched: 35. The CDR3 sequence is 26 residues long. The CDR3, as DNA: TGTGCTCTTGGGGACACTCTCTTTGGGGCTACAGAGCCCGATTACTGGGGGAGAGGGTACACCGATAAACTCATCTTT. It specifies CALGDTLFGATEPDYWGRGYTDKLIF.